A single sample is the source of the 6 T cell receptor beta chains below, sequenced in a study of T cells in Graves' hyperthyroidism and ophthalmopathy. RNA transcripts gave rise to amplified TCR beta CDR3 regions. Primed by the HTBI set, a first-round RT-PCR was run on the TCR CDR3. TCRdb re-derived calls from the multiplex PCR reads in MiXCR, one entry per CDR3 protein. The table lists about 530,000 distinct CDR3 sequences, 17% of them singletons. The specimen was blood. Source of these receptors: a woman between 18 and 30 years old with Graves' ophthalmopathy.

This clonotype was observed many times. This chain connects TRBV6-5 to TRBJ1-5; TRBD1 matches 7 bases. The CDR3 has 15 amino acids. Per the germline V gene, CDR1 is MNHEY and CDR2 is SVGAGI. V lost 6 bases, J lost 9 bases, and 14 bases stayed unmatched. The CDR3 is CASRRGPQGTGPQHF. For the CDR3, the DNA is TGTGCCAGCAGGAGGGGGCCACAGGGAACGGGGCCCCAGCATTTT.

A few counts support this clonotype. The CDR3: CASSLKGLATEQFF. The DNA of the CDR3 is TGTGCCAGCAGCTTAAAGGGGCTAGCCACTGAGCAGTTCTTC. The chain carries TRBV7-3 and TRBJ2-1, with D perhaps being TRBD1 or TRBD2 (5 bases each). CDR1 is SGHTA and CDR2 is FQGTGA in the germline V gene. The CDR3 is made up of 14 amino acids. Trimming cost V 1 base and J 9 bases, with 13 bases left between them.

This clonotype was observed many times. The rearrangement links TRBV12-3 or TRBV12-4 to TRBJ1-1; TRBD1 is a possible D gene (5 bases). CDR3 size: 14 residues. Deletions cut 7 bases from V and 0 bases from J, with 12 bases between. CDR3 nucleotide sequence: TGTGCCAGCACCCCGAAGGACATGAACACTGAAGCTTTCTTT. Translating gives CASTPKDMNTEAFF.

This clonotype was recorded at least ten times. A read error may produce the germline difference seen at one junction end. The chain recombines TRBV3-1 with TRBJ1-1; no firm D call. The CDR3 extends over 13 amino acids. The germline V gene has CDR1 LGHDT and CDR2 YNNKEL (reference sequence). The CDR3 DNA sequence: TGTGCCGGCAGCCAAGAATCGGGCAGAACACCTTTCTTT. Its protein product is CAGSQESGRTPFF. The full variable domain, in which reference TRBV3-1 and TRBJ1-1 provide the parts outside the CDR3, is DTAVSQTPKYLVTQMGNDKSIKCEQNLGHDTMYWYKQDSKKFLKIMFSYNNKELIINETVPNRFSPKSPDKAHLNLHINSLELGDSAVYFCAGSQESGRTPFFGQGTRLTVV.

This clonotype appeared many times. The chain links TRBV30 to TRBJ1-2, with 11 positions matching TRBD1. There are 14 residues in the CDR3. V lost 0 bases and J lost 7; bases outside the gene matches: 4. CDR1 GTSNPN and CDR2 SVGIG come from the germline V gene (reference sequence). CDR3 DNA sequence: TGTGCCTGGAGTGTAAGGACAGGGGGCAGTGGCTACACCTTC. Residues: CAWSVRTGGSGYTF.

Concerning this clonotype: Being one base from a much bigger clone, this may be a read error. The CDR3 DNA sequence: TGTGCCTCCGGCGTGGGGGAAAACTGCACCTTC. The encoded protein is CASGVGENCTF. The genes are TRBV12-3 or TRBV12-4 and TRBJ1-2; possibly TRBD1 for D (5 bases). Trimming removed 11 bases at V and 13 bases at J, with 20 bases between. There are 11 residues in the CDR3.